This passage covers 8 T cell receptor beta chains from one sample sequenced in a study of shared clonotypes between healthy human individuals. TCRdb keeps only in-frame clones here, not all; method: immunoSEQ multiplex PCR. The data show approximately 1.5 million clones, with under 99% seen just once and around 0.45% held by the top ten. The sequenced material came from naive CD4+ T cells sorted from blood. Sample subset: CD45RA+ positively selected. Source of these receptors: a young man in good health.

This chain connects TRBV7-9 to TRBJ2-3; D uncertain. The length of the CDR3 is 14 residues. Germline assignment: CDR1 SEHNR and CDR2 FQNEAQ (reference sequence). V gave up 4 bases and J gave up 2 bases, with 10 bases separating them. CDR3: CASSYPAYTDTQYF. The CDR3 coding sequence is TGTGCCAGCAGCTACCCTGCTTACACAGATACGCAGTATTTT.

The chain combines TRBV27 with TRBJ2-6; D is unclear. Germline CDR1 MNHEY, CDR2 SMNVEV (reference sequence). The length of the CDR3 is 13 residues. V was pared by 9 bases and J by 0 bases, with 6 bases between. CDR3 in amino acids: CASSSSGANVLTF. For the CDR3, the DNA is TGTGCCAGTTCGAGCTCTGGGGCCAACGTCCTGACTTTC.

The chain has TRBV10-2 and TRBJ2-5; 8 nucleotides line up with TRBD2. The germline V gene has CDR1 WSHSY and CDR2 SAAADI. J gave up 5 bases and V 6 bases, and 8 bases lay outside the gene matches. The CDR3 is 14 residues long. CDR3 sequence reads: CASSRRTSWETQYF. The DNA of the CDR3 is TGCGCCAGCAGCAGAAGGACTAGCTGGGAGACCCAGTACTTC.

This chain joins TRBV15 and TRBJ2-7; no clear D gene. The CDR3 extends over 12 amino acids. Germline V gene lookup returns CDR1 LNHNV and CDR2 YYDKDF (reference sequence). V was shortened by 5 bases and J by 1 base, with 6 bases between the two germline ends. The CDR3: CATSPRSYEQYF. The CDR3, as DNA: TGTGCCACCAGCCCCAGGTCCTACGAGCAGTACTTC. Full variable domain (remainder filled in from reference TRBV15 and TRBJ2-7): DAMVIQNPRYQVTQFGKPVTLSCSQTLNHNVMYWYQQKSSQAPKLLFHYYDKDFNNEADTPDNFQSRRPNTSFCFLDIRSPGLGDTAMYLCATSPRSYEQYFGPGTRLTVT.

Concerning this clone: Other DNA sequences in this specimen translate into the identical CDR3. The chain's CDR3 is CASSLVGDTQYF. The CDR3 bases are TGTGCCAGCAGCTTGGTCGGAGATACGCAGTATTTT. The chain uses TRBV5-4 and TRBJ2-3; D call uncertain. The germline V gene encodes CDR1 SGHNT and CDR2 YYREEE (reference sequence). There are 12 residues in the CDR3. Trimming took off 0 bases at V and 5 bases at J, with 4 bases between the two ends.

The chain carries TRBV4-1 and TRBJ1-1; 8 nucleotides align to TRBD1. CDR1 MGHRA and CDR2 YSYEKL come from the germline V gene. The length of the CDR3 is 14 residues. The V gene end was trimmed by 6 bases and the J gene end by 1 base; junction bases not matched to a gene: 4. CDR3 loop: CASRKGQENTEAFF. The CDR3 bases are TGCGCCAGCAGGAAGGGACAGGAGAACACTGAAGCTTTCTTT.

CDR3 in amino acids: CASSPDGENTIYF. The CDR3 DNA reads as TGCGCCAGCAGCCCGGATGGCGAAAACACCATATATTTT. The rearrangement links TRBV5-1 to TRBJ1-3, with no clear D. The CDR3 runs to 13 residues. V was clipped by 4 bases and J by 6 bases, with 11 bases between them. Per the germline V gene, CDR1 is SGHRS and CDR2 is YFSETQ.

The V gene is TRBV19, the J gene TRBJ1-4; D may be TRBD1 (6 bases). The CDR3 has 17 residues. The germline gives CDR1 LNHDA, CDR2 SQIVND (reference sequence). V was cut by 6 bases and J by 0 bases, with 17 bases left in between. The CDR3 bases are TGTGCCAGTAGCCGAAACGGACAGACCTCAACTAATGAAAAACTGTTTTTT. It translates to CASSRNGQTSTNEKLFF. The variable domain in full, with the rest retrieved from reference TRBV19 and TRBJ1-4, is DGGITQSPKYLFRKEGQNVTLSCEQNLNHDAMYWYRQDPGQGLRLIYYSQIVNDFQKGDIAEGYSVSREKKESFPLTVTSAQKNPTAFYLCASSRNGQTSTNEKLFFGSGTQLSVL.